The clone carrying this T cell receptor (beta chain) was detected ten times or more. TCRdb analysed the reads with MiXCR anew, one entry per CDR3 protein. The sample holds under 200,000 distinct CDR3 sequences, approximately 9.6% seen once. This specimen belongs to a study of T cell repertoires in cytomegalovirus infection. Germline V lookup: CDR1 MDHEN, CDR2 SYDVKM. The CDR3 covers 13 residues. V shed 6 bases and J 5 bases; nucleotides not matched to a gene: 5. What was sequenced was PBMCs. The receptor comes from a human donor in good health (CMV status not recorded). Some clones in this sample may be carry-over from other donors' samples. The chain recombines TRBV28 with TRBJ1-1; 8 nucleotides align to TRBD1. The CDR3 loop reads CASSPTGGTEAFF. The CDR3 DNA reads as TGTGCCAGCAGCCCTACAGGGGGAACTGAAGCTTTCTTT.